This T cell receptor (beta chain) is from a study of human T cells and chemical hapten exposure. Study overall: Patches that contained 0.01% DPC were applied to the upper back and read at 6 days.

Time point given: patch test 3, about 24 weeks after DPC sensitization. Treatment meaning: therapeutic diphenylcyclopropenone sensitization with weekly scalp DPC. In every case, blood was obtained before the patch test was applied. This clonotype was counted at least ten times. Its antigen is as yet unknown. Germline V gene lookup returns CDR1 SGHNT and CDR2 YENEEA. The CDR3 covers 15 residues. V was pared by 4 bases and J by 3 bases, with 15 bases between. Each cDNA molecule in the library carried unique molecular identifiers. TCRdb redid the calling of the RACE reads with MiXCR, one entry per CDR3 protein. The sample has approximately 30,000 distinct CDR3 sequences, 5.8% seen once; the top ten hold 4.5% to 6.5%. Findings and caveats of the study: Sensitizing to DPC left TCRs with a frequency above 1 in 1000 unaltered.

The material sequenced was whole blood, taken in connection with sensitization to the hapten diphenylcyclopropenone (DPC). This clonotype was sampled from a man aged 30-40 years with alopecia areata. Some clones in this sample may be carry-over from other donors' samples. V usage is TRBV11-3 and J usage is TRBJ2-5; D tentatively fits TRBD1 or TRBD2 (7 bases each). CDR3 DNA sequence: TGTGCCAGCAGCTCTCGACAGGGAGGGAAAGAGACCCAGTACTTC. It encodes CASSSRQGGKETQYF.